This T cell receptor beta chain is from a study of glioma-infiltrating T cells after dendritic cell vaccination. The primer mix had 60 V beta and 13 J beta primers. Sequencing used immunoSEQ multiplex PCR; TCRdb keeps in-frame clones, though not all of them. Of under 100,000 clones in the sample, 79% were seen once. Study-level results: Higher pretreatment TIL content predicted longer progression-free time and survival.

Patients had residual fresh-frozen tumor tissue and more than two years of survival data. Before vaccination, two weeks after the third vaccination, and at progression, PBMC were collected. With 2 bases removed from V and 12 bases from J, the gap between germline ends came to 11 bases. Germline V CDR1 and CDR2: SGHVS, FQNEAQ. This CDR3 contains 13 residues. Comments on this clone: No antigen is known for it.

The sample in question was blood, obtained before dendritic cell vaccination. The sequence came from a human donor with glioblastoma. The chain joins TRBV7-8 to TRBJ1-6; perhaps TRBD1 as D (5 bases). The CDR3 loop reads CASSLRGSEPLHF. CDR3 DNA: TGTGCCAGCAGCTTACGGGGGTCGGAACCCCTCCACTTT.